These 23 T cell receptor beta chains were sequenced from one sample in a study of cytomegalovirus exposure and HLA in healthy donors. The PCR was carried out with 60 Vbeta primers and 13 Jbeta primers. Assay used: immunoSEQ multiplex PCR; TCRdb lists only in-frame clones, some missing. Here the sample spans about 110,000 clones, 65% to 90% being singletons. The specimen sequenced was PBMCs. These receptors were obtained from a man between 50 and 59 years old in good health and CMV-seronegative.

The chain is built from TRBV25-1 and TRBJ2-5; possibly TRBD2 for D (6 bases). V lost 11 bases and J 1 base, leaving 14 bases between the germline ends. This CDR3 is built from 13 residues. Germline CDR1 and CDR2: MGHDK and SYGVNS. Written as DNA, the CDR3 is TGTGCCTGCTCGGTCGGGGGCCAAGAGACCCAGTACTTC. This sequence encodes CACSVGGQETQYF.

CDR3 amino acids: CASSLGGQGGGYF. The CDR3 coding sequence is TGCGCCAGCAGCTTGGGGGGACAGGGCGGAGGGTATTTT. The rearrangement joins TRBV5-1 to TRBJ2-3; 9 nucleotides line up with TRBD1. The CDR3 is 13 residues long. The J segment lost 14 bases and the V segment lost 0 bases, leaving 7 bases of the junction unmatched. Germline-derived CDR1 and CDR2 are SGHRS and YFSETQ.

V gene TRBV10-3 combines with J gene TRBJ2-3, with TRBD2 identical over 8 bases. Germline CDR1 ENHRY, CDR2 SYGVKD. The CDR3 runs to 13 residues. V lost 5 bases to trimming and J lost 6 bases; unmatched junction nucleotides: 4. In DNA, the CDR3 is TGTGCCATCAGTCGGGGGGGCCAGGATACGCAGTATTTT. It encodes CAISRGGQDTQYF.

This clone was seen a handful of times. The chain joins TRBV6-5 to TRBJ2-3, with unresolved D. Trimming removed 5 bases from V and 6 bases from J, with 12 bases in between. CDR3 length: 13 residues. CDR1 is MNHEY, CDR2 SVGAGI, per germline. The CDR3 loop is CASSPQEEDTQYF. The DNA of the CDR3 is TGTGCCAGCAGTCCTCAAGAGGAGGATACGCAGTATTTT.

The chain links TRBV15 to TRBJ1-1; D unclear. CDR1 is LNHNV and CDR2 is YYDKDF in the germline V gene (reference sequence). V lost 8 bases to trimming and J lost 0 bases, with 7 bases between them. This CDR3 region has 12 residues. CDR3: CATGAMNTEAFF. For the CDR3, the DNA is TGTGCCACCGGAGCCATGAACACTGAAGCTTTCTTT. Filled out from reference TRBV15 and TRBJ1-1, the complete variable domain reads DAMVIQNPRYQVTQFGKPVTLSCSQTLNHNVMYWYQQKSSQAPKLLFHYYDKDFNNEADTPDNFQSRRPNTSFCFLDIRSPGLGDTAMYLCATGAMNTEAFFGQGTRLTVV.

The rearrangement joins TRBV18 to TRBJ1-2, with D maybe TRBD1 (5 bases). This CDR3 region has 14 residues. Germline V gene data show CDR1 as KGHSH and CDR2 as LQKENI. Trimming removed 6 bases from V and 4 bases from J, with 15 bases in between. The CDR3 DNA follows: TGTGCCAGCTCCCTAGAAGGGGTCAGCTATGGCTACACCTTC. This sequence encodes CASSLEGVSYGYTF.

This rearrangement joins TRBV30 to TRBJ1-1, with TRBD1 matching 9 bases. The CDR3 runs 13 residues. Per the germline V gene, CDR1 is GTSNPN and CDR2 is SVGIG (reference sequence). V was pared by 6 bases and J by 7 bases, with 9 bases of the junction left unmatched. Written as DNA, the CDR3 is TGTGCCTGTCAAGATGGGACAGGGTATGAAGCTTTCTTT. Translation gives CACQDGTGYEAFF.

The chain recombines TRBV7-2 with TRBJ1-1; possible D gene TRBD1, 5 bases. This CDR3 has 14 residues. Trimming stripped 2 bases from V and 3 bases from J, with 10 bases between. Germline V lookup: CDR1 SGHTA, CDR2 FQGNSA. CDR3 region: CASSLSRGDTEAFF. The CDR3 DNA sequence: TGTGCCAGCAGCTTATCACGGGGGGACACTGAAGCTTTCTTT. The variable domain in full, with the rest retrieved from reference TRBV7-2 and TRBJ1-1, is GAGVSQSPSNKVTEKGKDVELRCDPISGHTALYWYRQSLGQGLEFLIYFQGNSAPDKSGLPSDRFSAERTGGSVSTLTIQRTQQEDSAVYLCASSLSRGDTEAFFGQGTRLTVV.

The CDR3 DNA reads as TGTGCCAGCAGCTTCACTGGGACTGGAGTCACAGATACGCAGTATTTT. Translating gives CASSFTGTGVTDTQYF. The chain couples TRBV11-3 to TRBJ2-3; weak D call: TRBD2 (6 bases). This CDR3 contains 16 residues. Trimming took off 3 bases at V and 2 bases at J, with 15 bases between the two ends. CDR1 is SGHNT, CDR2 YENEEA, per germline.

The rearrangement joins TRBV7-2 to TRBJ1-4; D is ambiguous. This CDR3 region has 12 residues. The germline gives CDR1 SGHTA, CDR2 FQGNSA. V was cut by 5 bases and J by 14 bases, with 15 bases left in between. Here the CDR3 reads CASSLPPMRLFF. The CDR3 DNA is TGTGCCAGCAGCCTACCCCCCATGAGGCTGTTTTTT.

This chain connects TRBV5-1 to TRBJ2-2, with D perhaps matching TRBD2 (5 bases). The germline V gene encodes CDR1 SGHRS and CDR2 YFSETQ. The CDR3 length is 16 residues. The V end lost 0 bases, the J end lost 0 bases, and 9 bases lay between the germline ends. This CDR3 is CASSLAQTTNTGELFF. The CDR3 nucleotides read TGCGCCAGCAGCTTGGCTCAGACTACGAACACCGGGGAGCTGTTTTTT.

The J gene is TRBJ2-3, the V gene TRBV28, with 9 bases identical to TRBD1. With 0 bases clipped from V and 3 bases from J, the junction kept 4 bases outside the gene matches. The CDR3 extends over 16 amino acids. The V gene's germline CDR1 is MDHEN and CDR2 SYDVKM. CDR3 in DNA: TGTGCCAGCAGTTTATGGAACAGGGGGCGGACAGATACGCAGTATTTT. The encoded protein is CASSLWNRGRTDTQYF.

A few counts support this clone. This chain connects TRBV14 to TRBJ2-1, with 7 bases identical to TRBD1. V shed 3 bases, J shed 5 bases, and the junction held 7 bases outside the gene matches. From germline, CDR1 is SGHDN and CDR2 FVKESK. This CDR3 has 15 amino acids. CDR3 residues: CASSHLFGTDNEQFF. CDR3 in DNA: TGTGCCAGCAGCCATTTATTTGGGACAGACAATGAGCAGTTCTTC. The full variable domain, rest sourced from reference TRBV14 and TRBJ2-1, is EAGVTQFPSHSVIEKGQTVTLRCDPISGHDNLYWYRRVMGKEIKFLLHFVKESKQDESGMPNNRFLAERTGGTYSTLKVQPAELEDSGVYFCASSHLFGTDNEQFFGPGTRLTVL.

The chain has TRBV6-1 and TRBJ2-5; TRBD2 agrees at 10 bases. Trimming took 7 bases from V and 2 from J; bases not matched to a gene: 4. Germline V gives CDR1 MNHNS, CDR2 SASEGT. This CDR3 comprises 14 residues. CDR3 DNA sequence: TGTGCCAGCACGAGAGCGGGGGGGCAAGAGACCCAGTACTTC. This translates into CASTRAGGQETQYF.

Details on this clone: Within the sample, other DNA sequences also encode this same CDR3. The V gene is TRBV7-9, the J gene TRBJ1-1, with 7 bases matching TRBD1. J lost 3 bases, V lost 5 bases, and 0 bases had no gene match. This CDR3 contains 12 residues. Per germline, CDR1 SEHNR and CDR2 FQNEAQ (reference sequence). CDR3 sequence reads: CASSQGDTEAFF. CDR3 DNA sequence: TGTGCCAGCAGCCAGGGGGACACTGAAGCTTTCTTT.

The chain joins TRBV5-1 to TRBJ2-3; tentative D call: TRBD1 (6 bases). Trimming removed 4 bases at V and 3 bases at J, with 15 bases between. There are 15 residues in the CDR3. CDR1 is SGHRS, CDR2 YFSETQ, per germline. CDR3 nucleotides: TGCGCCAGCAGCCAGGATGGGACATCGACAGATACGCAGTATTTT. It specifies CASSQDGTSTDTQYF.

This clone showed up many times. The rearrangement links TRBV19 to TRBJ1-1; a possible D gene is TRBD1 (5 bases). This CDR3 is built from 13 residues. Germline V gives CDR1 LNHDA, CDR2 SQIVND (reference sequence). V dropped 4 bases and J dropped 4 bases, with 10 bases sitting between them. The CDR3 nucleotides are TGTGCCAGTAGTAGTTTGCAGGGCACTGAAGCTTTCTTT. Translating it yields CASSSLQGTEAFF. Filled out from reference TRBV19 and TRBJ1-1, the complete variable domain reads DGGITQSPKYLFRKEGQNVTLSCEQNLNHDAMYWYRQDPGQGLRLIYYSQIVNDFQKGDIAEGYSVSREKKESFPLTVTSAQKNPTAFYLCASSSLQGTEAFFGQGTRLTVV.

CDR3 amino acids: CASSFGQGNGNTIYF. CDR3 nucleotide sequence: TGTGCCAGCAGCTTCGGTCAGGGGAATGGAAACACCATATATTTT. V is TRBV7-9 and J is TRBJ1-3; weak D call: TRBD1 (6 bases). V was cut by 3 bases and J by 3 bases, with 12 bases left in between. The CDR3 is 15 amino acids. The V gene's germline CDR1 is SEHNR and CDR2 FQNEAQ (reference sequence).

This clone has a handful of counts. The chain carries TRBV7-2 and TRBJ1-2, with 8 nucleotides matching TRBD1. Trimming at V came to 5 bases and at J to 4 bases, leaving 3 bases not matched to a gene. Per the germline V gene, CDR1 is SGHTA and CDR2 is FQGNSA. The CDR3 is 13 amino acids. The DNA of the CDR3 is TGTGCCAGCAGCCAGGACAGGGTCTATGGCTACACCTTC. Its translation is CASSQDRVYGYTF. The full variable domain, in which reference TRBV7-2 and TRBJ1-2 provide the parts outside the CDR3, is GAGVSQSPSNKVTEKGKDVELRCDPISGHTALYWYRQSLGQGLEFLIYFQGNSAPDKSGLPSDRFSAERTGGSVSTLTIQRTQQEDSAVYLCASSQDRVYGYTFGSGTRLTVV.

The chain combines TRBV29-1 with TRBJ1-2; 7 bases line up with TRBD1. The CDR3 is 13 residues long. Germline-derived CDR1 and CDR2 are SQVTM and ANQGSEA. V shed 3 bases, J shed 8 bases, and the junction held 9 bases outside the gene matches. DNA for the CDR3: TGCAGCGTTGAGGAAGACAGGGTTGGGGGCTACACCTTC. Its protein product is CSVEEDRVGGYTF.

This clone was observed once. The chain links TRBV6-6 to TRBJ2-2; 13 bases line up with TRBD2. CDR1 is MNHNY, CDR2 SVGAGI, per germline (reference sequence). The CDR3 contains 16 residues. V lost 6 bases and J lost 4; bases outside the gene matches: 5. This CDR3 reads CASRLTSGGTTGELFF. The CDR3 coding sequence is TGTGCCAGCAGATTGACTAGCGGGGGGACCACCGGGGAGCTGTTTTTT.

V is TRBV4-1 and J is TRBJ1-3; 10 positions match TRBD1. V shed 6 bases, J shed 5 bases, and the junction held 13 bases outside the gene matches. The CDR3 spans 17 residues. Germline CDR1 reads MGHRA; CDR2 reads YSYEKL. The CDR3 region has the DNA TGCGCCAGCAGACATGGGACAGGGGAGGGTCGGAGAAACACCATATATTTT. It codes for CASRHGTGEGRRNTIYF.

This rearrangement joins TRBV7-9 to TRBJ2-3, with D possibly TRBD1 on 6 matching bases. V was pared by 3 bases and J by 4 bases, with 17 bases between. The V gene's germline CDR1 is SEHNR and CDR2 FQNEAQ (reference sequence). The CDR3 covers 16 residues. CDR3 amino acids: CASSLLGQGKSDTQYF. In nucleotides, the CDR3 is TGTGCCAGCAGCTTGTTGGGGCAGGGGAAGTCAGATACGCAGTATTTT.